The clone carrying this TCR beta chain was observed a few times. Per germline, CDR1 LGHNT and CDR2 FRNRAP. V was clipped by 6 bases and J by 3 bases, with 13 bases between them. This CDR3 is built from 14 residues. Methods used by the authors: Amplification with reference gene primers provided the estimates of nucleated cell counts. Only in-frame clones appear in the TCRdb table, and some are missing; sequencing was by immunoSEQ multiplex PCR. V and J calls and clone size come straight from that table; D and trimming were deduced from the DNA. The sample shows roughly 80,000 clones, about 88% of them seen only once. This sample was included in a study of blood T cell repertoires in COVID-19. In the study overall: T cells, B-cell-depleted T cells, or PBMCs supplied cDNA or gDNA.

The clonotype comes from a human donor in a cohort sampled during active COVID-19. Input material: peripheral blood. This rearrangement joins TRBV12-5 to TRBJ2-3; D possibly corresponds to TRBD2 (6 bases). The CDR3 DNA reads TGTGCTAGTGGGGGAGCAGGAGGGACAGATACGCAGTATTTT. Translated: CASGGAGGTDTQYF. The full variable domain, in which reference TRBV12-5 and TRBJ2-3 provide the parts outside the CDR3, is DARVTQTPRHKVTEMGQEVTMRCQPILGHNTVFWYRQTMMQGLELLAYFRNRAPLDDSGMPKDRFSAEMPDATLATLKIQPSEPRDSAVYFCASGGAGGTDTQYFGPGTRLTVL.